The clone carrying this T cell receptor (beta chain) came up many times. Its cognate antigen is unknown. The CDR3 length is 15 residues. Per germline, CDR1 SGHTA and CDR2 FQGTGA. V lost 4 bases, J lost 0 bases, and 11 bases lay in between. TCRdb recomputed calls from the reads with MiXCR, one row per CDR3 protein. The sample holds about 900,000 distinct CDR3 sequences, around 31% seen once. This specimen belongs to a study of T cell repertoires in cytomegalovirus infection. Notes on the study in general: Identification of carriers of CMV plus the relevant HLA was achieved through cumulative public TCR beta family frequency.

This sequence was found in a human donor in good health (CMV status not recorded). Some clones in this sample may be carry-over from other donors' samples. The chain is built from TRBV7-3 and TRBJ2-3, with a tentative D call TRBD1 (6 bases). The sequencing used cultured CD8+ T cells from PBMCs, collected from culture after CMV antigen stimulation. CDR3 nucleotides: TGTGCCAGCAGCTCCACAGGGTACAGCACAGATACGCAGTATTTT. It is translated as CASSSTGYSTDTQYF. Full variable domain (rest looked up from reference TRBV7-3 and TRBJ2-3): GAGVSQTPSNKVTEKGKYVELRCDPISGHTALYWYRQSLGQGPEFLIYFQGTGAADDSGLPNDRFFAVRPEGSVSTLKIQRTERGDSAVYLCASSSTGYSTDTQYFGPGTRLTVL.